One T cell receptor (beta chain) is described in this entry. What it binds is not known. Ulcerative colitis patients received no immunosuppressive medication before the diagnostic colonoscopy. V was shortened by 11 bases and J by 8 bases, with 21 bases between the two germline ends. The CDR3 is 13 amino acids. Germline loops: CDR1 MDHEN, CDR2 SYDVKM. Libraries were prepared by immunoSEQ multiplex PCR; TCRdb keeps only in-frame clonotypes and omits some of them. The table includes 13,000 to 15,000 clones, approximately 90% detected once. This sample was included in a study of pediatric ulcerative colitis. Whole-study context: Ulcerative colitis patients had pancolitis or left-sided colitis, with confirming histology.

Study-level findings and limits: A couple of rectal CDR3 clonotypes occurred in all ulcerative colitis patients. Compared with controls, ulcerative colitis showed greater blood-rectum clone sharing.

Sample: blood. The V call is TRBV28, the J call TRBJ1-2; D not resolved. This sequence originates from a boy aged 5-17 years with moderate ulcerative colitis. The CDR3 here is CAGEENSYGGYTF. The CDR3 bases are TGTGCCGGCGAGGAGAACTCCTACGGGGGCTACACCTTC.